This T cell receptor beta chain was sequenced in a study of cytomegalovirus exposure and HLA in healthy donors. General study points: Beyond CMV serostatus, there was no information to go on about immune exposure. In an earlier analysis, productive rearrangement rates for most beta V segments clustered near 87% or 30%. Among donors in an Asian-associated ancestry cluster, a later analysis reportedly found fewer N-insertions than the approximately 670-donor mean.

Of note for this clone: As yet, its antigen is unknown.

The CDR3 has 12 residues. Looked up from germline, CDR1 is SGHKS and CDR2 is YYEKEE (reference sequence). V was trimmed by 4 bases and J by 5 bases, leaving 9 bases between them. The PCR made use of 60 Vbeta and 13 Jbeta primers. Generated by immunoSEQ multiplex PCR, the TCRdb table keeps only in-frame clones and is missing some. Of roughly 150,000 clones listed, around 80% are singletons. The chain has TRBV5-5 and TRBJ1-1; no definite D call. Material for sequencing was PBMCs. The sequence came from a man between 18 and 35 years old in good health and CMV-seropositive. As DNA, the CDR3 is TGTGCCAGCAGCGCGGGAGGGACTGAAGCTTTCTTT. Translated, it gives CASSAGGTEAFF.